The rows below give T cell receptor beta chains drawn from one sample of a study of blood T cell repertoires in COVID-19. The table came from immunoSEQ multiplex PCR; TCRdb's copy has only in-frame clones and leaves some out. Of roughly 230,000 clones detected, around 85% appear once; the ten largest clones hold 7.9%. The sample was peripheral blood. The receptor source for this set is a woman older than 75 with acute or convalescent COVID-19. Both conserved end residues are part of each CDR3. The D gene is left open where the match is weak. Clone sizes are given selectively: once, few, many, or a class where the clone is expanded.

v_call	d_call	clone_size	j_call	cdr3_aa	cdr3_nt
TRBV10-3	TRBD2	few	TRBJ2-3	CAISGTSGIGDTQYF	TGTGCCATTTCCGGGACTAGCGGGATTGGGGATACGCAGTATTTT
TRBV5-1	-	-	TRBJ2-3	CASSLPGDTQYF	TGCGCCAGCAGCTTGCCGGGGGATACGCAGTATTTT
TRBV6-5	-	-	TRBJ1-6	CASSYRDTHYNSPLHF	TGTGCCAGCAGTTACCGGGACACACATTATAATTCACCCCTCCACTTT
TRBV19	-	-	TRBJ1-5	CASSIAGGRQPQHF	TGTGCCAGTAGTATAGCGGGGGGAAGGCAGCCCCAGCATTTT
TRBV5-4	TRBD2	-	TRBJ2-7	CASSLGALGGSSYEQYF	TGTGCCAGCAGCTTGGGGGCCCTCGGGGGGAGCTCCTACGAGCAGTACTTC
TRBV7-8	-	-	TRBJ2-7	CASSSAYEQYF	TGTGCCAGCAGCTCCGCCTACGAGCAGTACTTC
TRBV6-1	-	-	TRBJ1-2	CASSEYRVDGYTF	TGTGCCAGCAGTGAATACAGGGTCGATGGCTACACCTTC
TRBV12-3/TRBV12-4	-	-	TRBJ2-7	CASSQSYEQYF	TGTGCCAGCAGCCAATCCTACGAGCAGTACTTC
TRBV16	TRBD1	once	TRBJ1-4	CASSRQGPNEKLFF	TGTGCCAGCAGCCGACAGGGTCCTAATGAAAAACTGTTTTTT
TRBV19	-	-	TRBJ1-5	CASSIDNSNQPQHF	TGTGCCAGTAGTATTGACAATAGCAATCAGCCCCAGCATTTT
TRBV28	TRBD1	-	TRBJ1-2	CASSLGTARYGYTF	TGTGCCAGCAGTTTGGGGACAGCTCGTTATGGCTACACCTTC
TRBV7-3	-	-	TRBJ2-3	CASSLNRGTDTQYF	TGTGCCAGCAGCTTAAACAGAGGGACAGATACGCAGTATTTT
TRBV19	TRBD2	-	TRBJ2-1	CASSRTSVNNEQFF	TGTGCCAGTAGTAGGACTAGCGTAAACAATGAGCAGTTCTTC
TRBV5-4	-	-	TRBJ2-1	CASSLIDNEQFF	TGTGCCAGCAGCTTGATCGACAATGAGCAGTTCTTC
TRBV6-5	-	-	TRBJ2-7	CASKLASLSVQYF	TGTGCCAGCAAGCTAGCTTCACTCTCGGTGCAGTACTTC
TRBV7-2	-	many	TRBJ2-7	CASSLLATSRYEQYF	TGTGCCAGCAGCTTATTAGCCACTAGCAGATACGAGCAGTACTTC
TRBV6-5	TRBD2	-	TRBJ2-7	CASSYQGGTSNEQYF	TGTGCCAGCAGTTACCAAGGCGGGACTAGCAACGAGCAGTACTTC
TRBV24-1	TRBD1	-	TRBJ1-1	CATSAGPQGALGMNTEAFF	TGTGCCACCAGTGCAGGTCCACAGGGGGCCCTGGGGATGAACACTGAAGCTTTCTTT